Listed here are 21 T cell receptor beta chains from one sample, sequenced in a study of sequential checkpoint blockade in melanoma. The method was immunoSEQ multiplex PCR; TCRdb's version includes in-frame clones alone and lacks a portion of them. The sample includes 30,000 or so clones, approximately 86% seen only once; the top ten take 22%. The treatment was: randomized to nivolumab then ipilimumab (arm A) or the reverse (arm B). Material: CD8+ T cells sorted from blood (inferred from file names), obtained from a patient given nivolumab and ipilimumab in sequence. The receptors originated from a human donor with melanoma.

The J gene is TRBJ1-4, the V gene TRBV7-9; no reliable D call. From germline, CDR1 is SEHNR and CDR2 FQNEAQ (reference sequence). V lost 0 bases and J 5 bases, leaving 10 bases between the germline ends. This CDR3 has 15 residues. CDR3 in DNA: TGTGCCAGCAGCTTAGCGCGGGCTGCGAATGAAAAACTGTTTTTT. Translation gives CASSLARAANEKLFF.

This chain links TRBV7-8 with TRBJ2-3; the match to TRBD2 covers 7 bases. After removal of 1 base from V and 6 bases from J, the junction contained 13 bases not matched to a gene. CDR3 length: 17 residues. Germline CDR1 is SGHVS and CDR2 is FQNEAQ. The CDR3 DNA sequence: TGTGCCAGCAGCTTAGAGCGGGCCGGGATGGGGGGGGATACGCAGTATTTT. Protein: CASSLERAGMGGDTQYF. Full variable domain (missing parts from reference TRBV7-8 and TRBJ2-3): GAGVSQSPRYKVAKRGQDVALRCDPISGHVSLFWYQQALGQGPEFLTYFQNEAQLDKSGLPSDRFFAERPEGSVSTLKIQRTQQEDSAVYLCASSLERAGMGGDTQYFGPGTRLTVL.

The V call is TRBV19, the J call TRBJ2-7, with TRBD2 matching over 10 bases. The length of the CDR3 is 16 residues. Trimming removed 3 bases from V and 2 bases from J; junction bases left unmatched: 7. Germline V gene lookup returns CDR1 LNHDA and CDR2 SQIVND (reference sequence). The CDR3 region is CASSILAGEGAYEQYF. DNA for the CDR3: TGTGCCAGTAGTATTCTAGCGGGAGAGGGGGCCTACGAGCAGTACTTC.

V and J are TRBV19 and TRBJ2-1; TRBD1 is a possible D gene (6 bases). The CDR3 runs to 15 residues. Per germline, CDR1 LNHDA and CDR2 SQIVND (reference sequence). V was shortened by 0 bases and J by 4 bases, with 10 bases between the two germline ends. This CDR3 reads CASSIDHGQYNEQFF. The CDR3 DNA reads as TGTGCCAGTAGTATAGATCACGGACAGTACAATGAGCAGTTCTTC.

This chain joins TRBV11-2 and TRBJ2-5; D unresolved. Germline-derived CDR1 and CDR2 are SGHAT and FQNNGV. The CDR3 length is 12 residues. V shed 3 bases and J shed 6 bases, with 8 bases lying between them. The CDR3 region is CASSFSSKTQYF. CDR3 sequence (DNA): TGTGCCAGCAGCTTCAGTAGCAAGACCCAGTACTTC.

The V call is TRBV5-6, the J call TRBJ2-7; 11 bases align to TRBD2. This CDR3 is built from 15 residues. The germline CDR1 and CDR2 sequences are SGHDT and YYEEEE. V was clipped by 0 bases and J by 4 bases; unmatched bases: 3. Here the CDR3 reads CASSLGLAGPYEQYF. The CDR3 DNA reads TGTGCCAGCAGCTTGGGACTAGCGGGACCGTACGAGCAGTACTTC.

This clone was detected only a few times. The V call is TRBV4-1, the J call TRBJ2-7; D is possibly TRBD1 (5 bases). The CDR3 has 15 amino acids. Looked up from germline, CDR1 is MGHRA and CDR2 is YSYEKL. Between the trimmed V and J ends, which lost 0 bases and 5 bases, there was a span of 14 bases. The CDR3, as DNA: TGCGCCAGCAGCCAAGATTCGTCAGGGTACAACGAGCAGTACTTC. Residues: CASSQDSSGYNEQYF.

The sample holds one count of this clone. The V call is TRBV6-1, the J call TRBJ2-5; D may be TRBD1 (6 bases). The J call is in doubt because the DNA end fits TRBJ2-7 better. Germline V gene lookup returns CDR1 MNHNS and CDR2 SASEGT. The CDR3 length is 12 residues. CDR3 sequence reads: CAGKGTSYEQYF. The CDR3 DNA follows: TGTGCAGGTAAAGGGACATCCTACGAGCAGTACTTC.

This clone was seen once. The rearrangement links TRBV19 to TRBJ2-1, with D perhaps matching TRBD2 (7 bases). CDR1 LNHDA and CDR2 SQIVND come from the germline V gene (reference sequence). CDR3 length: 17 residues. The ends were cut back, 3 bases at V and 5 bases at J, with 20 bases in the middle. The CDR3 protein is CASSMFAGAWAHNEQFF. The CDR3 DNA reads TGTGCCAGTAGTATGTTCGCGGGGGCCTGGGCCCACAATGAGCAGTTCTTC.

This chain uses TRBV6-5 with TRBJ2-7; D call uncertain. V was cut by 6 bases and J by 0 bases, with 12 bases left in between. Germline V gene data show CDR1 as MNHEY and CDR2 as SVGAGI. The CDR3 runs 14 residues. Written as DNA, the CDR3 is TGTGCCAGCAGCCCACAAGAAAGCTCCTACGAGCAGTACTTC. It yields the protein CASSPQESSYEQYF.

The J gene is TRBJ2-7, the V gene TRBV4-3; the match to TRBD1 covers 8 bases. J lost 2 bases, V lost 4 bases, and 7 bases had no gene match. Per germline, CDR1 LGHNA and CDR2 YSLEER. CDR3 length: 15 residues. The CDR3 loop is CASSPGQGPTYEQYF. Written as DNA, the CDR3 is TGCGCCAGCAGCCCCGGACAGGGCCCCACCTACGAGCAGTACTTC.

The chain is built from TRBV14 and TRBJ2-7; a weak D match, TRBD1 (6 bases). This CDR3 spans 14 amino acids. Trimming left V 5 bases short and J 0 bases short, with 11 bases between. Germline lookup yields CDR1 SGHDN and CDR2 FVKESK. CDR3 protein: CASSDYRVSYEQYF. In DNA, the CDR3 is TGTGCCAGCAGCGACTACAGGGTCTCCTACGAGCAGTACTTC.

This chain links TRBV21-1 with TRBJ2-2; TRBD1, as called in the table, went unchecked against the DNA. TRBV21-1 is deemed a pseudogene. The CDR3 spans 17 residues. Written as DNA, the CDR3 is TGTGCCAGCAGCAAAGGGGACAGGGGGGCGAACACCGGGGAGCTGTTTTTT. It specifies CASSKGDRGANTGELFF.

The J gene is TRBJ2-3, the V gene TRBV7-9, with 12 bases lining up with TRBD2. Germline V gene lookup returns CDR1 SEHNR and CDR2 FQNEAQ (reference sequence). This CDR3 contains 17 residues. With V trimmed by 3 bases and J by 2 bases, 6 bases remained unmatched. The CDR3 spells CASSLAGTSGFTDTQYF. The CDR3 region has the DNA TGTGCCAGCAGCTTGGCCGGGACTAGCGGGTTCACAGATACGCAGTATTTT.

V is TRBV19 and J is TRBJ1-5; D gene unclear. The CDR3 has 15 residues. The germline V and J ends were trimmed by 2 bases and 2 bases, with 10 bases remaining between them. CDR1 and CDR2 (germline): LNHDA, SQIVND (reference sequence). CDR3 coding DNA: TGTGCCAGTAGTATATACATGATGCGCAATCAGCCCCAGCATTTT. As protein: CASSIYMMRNQPQHF.

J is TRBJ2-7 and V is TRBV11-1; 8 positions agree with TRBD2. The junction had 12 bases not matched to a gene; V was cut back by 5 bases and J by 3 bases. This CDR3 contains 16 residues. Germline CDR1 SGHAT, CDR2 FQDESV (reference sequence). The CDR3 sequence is CASSPPGGGKGYEQYF. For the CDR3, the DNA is TGTGCCAGCAGCCCCCCGGGGGGGGGAAAAGGCTACGAGCAGTACTTC. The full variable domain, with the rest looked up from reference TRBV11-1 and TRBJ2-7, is EAEVAQSPRYKITEKSQAVAFWCDPISGHATLYWYRQILGQGPELLVQFQDESVVDDSQLPKDRFSAERLKGVDSTLKIQPAELGDSAMYLCASSPPGGGKGYEQYFGPGTRLTVT.

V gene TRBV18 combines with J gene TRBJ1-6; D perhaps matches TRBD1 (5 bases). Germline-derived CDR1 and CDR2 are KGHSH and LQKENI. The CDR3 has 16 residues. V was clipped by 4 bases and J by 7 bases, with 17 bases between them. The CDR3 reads CASSQGLPRRNSPLHF. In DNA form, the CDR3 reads TGTGCCAGCTCACAGGGACTTCCCAGGAGGAATTCACCCCTCCACTTT.

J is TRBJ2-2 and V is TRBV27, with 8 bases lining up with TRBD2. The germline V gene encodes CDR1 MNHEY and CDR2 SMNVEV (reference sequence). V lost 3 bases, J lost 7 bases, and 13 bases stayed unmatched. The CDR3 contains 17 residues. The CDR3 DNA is TGTGCCAGCAGTTTTTCCGGGACTAGAGGGAGGAACGGGGAGCTGTTTTTT. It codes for CASSFSGTRGRNGELFF.

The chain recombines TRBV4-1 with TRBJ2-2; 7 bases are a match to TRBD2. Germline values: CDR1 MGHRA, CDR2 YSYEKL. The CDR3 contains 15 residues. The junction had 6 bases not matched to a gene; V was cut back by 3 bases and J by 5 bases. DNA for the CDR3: TGCGCCAGCAGCCATCGGGCGGGAGTTACCGGGGAGCTGTTTTTT. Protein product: CASSHRAGVTGELFF.

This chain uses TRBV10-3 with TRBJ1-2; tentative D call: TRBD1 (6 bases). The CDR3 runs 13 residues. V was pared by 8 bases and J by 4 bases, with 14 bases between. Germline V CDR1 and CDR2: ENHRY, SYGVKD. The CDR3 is CAIRQATIYGYTF. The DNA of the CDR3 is TGTGCCATCCGACAGGCCACGATCTATGGCTACACCTTC.

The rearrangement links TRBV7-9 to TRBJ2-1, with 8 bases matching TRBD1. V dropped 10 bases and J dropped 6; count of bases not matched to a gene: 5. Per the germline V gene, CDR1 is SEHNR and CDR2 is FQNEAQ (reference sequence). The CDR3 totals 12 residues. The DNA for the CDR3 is TGTGCCACCTCAGACAGGGGCAATGAGCAGTTCTTC. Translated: CATSDRGNEQFF.